This entry concerns a single T cell receptor (beta chain). Its antigen remains undetermined. The sample holds no much larger clone one base away, and base qualities are not on file. The data were taken from a study of blood T cell repertoires in COVID-19 (dated by TCRdb to the early 2020s). Regarding the study in general: Samples covering the acute and convalescent phases of COVID-19 were provided by collaborators in the United States, Italy and Spain. The prospective study material was composed of cDNA or gDNA derived from T cells, B-cell-depleted T cells, or PBMCs. The dataset comprised deeply sampled blood TCRbeta repertoires from subjects exposed to, actively infected with, or recovered from COVID-19. A freely available public database, intended as a resource for researchers studying the immune response to SARS-CoV-2, is where the repertoires were released. The samples were drawn from two sources: the first 160 participants of the ongoing ImmuneRACE study, and 1,200 or so subjects contributed by 6 global collaborators. Nearly every sample came with metadata listing a de-identified subject ID, COVID-19 status, age in years and sex. Where available, HLA class I and class II types were obtained from metadata supplied by the sample provider rather than from assay-based typing. Beyond this particular receptor, the publication reports: How much clinical and demographic metadata was included differed by source and by participant, and the metadata was provided uncurated.

TCRbeta CDR3 regions were amplified from genomic DNA using the immunoSEQ Assay, a bias-controlled multiplex PCR. From the authors' description of their analysis: Within the assay, amplification of reference gene primers was used to estimate how many nucleated cells each sample contained. To quantify the absolute abundance of each unique TCRbeta CDR3 rearrangement, sequence reads were collapsed and filtered. For each sample, productive Simpson clonality was calculated as the square root of Simpson's diversity index across productive rearrangements. TCRdb mirrors the immuneACCESS table, restricted to in-frame sequences. Some clones are absent from its copies; in checked studies, under half trace to an unresolved V gene, and the reason for the others is unknown. Clone size and V and J calls were adopted from that table, with D and trimming inferred from the DNA. This sample holds more than 85,000 clones; roughly 90% were observed only once. The ten top clones hold approximately 1.6% of the sample.

The CDR3 contains 14 residues, cysteine and phenylalanine counted. Only the CDR3 region is kept as DNA, spanning 42 bases read in frame from base 1. For this chain, trimming is 6 bases at the V end and 3 bases at the J end, and the number of junction bases without a gene match is 8. From the germline V gene (reference sequence), CDR1 is SGHAT and CDR2 is FQDESV. Collaborating institutions collected whole blood in K2EDTA tubes following their own protocols. For TCRbeta analysis, collaborator samples were shipped as frozen whole blood, as isolated PBMCs, or as DNA extracted from either sample type. The receptor comes from a man aged 55 to 70 with acute or convalescent COVID-19. This receptor chain uses TRBV11-1 and TRBJ2-7; TRBD1 lines up with 7 middle nucleotides. The sequencing input was peripheral blood. Read as DNA, the sequence is TGTGCCAGCAGTCCCCAGGCAGGGGGCTACGAGCAGTACTTC. Its product reads: CASSPQAGGYEQYF.